This T cell receptor (beta chain) was sequenced in a study of T-cell memory formation after mild COVID-19. As for the study in general: In these data, TCR clusters were largely donor specific. Notes on the study in general: Mostly located in CM and EM were contracting CD4+ clones, with contracting CD8+ clones located in EMRA. Cross-reactive memory appears to have joined, as suggested by some responding clones showing up in pre-infection memory.

This clonotype was detected many times. What it binds is not known. V gave up 6 bases and J gave up 7 bases, with 18 bases separating them. This CDR3 has 15 amino acids. Per the germline V gene, CDR1 is MNHEY and CDR2 is SVGAGI. Sample barcodes and UMIs were carried by the TCR alpha and TCR beta cDNA libraries that 5'RACE generated with constant-segment primers. TCRdb reprocessed the 5' RACE reads with MiXCR, giving one entry per CDR3 protein. In the table there are roughly 300,000 distinct CDR3 sequences, roughly 8.2% of which are singletons. The chain recombines TRBV6-5 with TRBJ2-2; D is possibly TRBD1 or TRBD2 (6 bases each). This receptor was obtained from a man younger than 30 who had mild COVID-19 (a few samples of this study predate the infection). Cell type and time point are not known. The sample taken for sequencing was PBMCs or a T cell subset sorted from them (not recorded which). CDR3: CASRNRGRRVGELFF. The CDR3 DNA reads TGTGCCAGCAGAAACCGGGGGCGGCGGGTCGGGGAGCTGTTTTTT.